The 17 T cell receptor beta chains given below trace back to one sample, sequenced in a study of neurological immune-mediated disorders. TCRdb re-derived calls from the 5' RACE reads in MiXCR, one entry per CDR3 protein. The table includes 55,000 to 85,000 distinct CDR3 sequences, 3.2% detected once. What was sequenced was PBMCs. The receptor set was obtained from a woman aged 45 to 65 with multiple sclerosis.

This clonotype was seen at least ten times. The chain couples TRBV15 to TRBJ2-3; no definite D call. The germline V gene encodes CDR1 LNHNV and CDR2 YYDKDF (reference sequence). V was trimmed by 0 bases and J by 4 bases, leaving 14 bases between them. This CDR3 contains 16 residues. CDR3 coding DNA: TGTGCCACCAGCAGAGAATTGTCCCGGGTCTCAGATACGCAGTATTTT. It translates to CATSRELSRVSDTQYF.

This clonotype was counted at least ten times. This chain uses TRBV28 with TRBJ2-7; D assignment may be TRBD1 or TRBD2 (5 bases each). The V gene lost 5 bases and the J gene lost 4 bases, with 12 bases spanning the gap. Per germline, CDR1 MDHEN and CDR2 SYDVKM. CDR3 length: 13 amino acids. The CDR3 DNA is TGTGCCAGCAGTAGGGGCCGGAGGTACGAGCAGTACGTC. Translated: CASSRGRRYEQYV.

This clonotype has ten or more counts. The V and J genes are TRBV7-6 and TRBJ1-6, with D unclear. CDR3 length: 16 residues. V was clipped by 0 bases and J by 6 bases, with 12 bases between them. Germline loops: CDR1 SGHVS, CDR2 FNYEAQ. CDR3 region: CASSLATPQANSPLHF. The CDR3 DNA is TGTGCCAGCAGCTTAGCGACCCCGCAGGCTAATTCACCCCTCCACTTT.

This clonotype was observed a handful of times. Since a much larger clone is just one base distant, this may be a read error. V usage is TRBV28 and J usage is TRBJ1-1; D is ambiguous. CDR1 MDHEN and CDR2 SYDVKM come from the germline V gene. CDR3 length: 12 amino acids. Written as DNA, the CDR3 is TGTGACAGCACCACCCAGGTTGCTGAAGCTTTCTTT. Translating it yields CDSTTQVAEAFF.

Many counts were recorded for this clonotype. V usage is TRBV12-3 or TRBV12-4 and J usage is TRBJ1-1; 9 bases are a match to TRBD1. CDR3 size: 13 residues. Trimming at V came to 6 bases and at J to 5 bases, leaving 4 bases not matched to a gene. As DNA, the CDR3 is TGTGCCAGCAGCCAGACAGGGGGGACTGAAGCTTTCTTT. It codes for CASSQTGGTEAFF.

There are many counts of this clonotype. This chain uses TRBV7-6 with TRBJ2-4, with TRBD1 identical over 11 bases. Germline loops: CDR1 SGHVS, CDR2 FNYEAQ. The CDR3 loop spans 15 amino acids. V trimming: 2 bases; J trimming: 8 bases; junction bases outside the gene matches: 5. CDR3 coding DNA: TGTGCCAGCAGCTTAAGTGGGACAGGGGGAGACATTCAGTACTTC. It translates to CASSLSGTGGDIQYF.

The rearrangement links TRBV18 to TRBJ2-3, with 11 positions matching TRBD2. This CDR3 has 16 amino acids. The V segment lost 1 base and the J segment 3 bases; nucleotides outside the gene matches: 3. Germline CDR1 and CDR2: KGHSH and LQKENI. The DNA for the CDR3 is TGTGCCAGCTCACCACGTACTAGCGGGAGAACAGATACGCAGTATTTT. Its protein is CASSPRTSGRTDTQYF.

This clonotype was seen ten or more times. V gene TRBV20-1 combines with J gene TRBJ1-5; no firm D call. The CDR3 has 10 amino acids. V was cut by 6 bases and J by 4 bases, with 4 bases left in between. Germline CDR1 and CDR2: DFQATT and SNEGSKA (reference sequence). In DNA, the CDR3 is TGCAGTGCCCTTAATCAGCCCCAGCATTTT. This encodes CSALNQPQHF.

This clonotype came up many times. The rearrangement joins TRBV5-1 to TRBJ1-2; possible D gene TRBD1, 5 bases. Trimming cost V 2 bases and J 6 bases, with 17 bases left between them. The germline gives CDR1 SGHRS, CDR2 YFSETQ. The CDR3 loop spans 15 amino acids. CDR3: CASSFLLTGSNGYTF. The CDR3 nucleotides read TGCGCCAGCAGCTTTCTCCTAACAGGTTCGAATGGCTACACCTTC.

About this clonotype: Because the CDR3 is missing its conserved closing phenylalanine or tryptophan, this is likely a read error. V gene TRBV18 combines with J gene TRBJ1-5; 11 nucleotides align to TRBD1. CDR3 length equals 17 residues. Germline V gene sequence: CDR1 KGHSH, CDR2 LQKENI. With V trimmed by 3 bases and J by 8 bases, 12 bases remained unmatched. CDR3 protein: CASSPKGQGVGNKPQHI. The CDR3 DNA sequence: TGTGCCAGCTCACCGAAGGGACAGGGGGTCGGTAATAAGCCCCAGCATATT.

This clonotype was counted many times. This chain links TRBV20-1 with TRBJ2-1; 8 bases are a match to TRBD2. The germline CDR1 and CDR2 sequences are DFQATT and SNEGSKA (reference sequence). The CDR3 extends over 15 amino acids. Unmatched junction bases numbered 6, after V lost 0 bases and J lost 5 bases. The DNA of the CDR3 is TGCAGTGCTAGAGATCCCAGCGGGGGTAACAATGAGCAGTTCTTC. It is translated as CSARDPSGGNNEQFF.

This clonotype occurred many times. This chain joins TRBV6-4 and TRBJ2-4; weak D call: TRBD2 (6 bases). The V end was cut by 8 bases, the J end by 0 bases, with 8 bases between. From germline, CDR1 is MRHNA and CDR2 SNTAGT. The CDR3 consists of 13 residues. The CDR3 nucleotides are TGTGCCAGCGAGGGACTAGCCAAAAACATTCAGTACTTC. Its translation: CASEGLAKNIQYF.

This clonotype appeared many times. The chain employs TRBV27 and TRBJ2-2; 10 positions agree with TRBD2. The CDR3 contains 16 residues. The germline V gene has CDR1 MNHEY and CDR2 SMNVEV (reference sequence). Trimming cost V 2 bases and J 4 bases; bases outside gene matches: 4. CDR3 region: CASSLLAGAATGELFF. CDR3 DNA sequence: TGTGCCAGCAGTTTACTAGCGGGAGCAGCCACCGGGGAGCTGTTTTTT.

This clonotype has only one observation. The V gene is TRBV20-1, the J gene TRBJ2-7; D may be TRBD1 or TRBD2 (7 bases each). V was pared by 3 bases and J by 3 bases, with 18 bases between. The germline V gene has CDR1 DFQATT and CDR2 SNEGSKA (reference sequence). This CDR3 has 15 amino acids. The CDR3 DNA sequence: TGCAGTGCTAGCGAGCAGGGGGGGTTTGTCTACGAGCAGTACTTC. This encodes CSASEQGGFVYEQYF.

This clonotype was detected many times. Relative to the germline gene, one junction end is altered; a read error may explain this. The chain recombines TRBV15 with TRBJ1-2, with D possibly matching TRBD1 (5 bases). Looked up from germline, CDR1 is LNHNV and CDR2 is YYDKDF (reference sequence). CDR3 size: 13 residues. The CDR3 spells CATSRDRGQGHRF. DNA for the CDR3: TGTGCCACCAGCAGAGATCGGGGCCAGGGCCACCGCTTC.

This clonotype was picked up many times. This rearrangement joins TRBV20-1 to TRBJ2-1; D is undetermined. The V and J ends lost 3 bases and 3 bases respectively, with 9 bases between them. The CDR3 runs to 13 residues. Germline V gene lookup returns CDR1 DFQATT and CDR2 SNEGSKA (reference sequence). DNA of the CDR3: TGCAGTGCTAGGAATTTGATCTACAATGAGCAGTTCTTC. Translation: CSARNLIYNEQFF.

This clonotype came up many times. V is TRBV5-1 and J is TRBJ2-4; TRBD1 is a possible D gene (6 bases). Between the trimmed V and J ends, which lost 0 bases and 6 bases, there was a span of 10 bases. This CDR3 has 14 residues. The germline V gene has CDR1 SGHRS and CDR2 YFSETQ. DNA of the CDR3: TGCGCCAGCAGCTTGGGACAGGAGCTAAACATTCAGTACTTC. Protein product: CASSLGQELNIQYF.